This T cell receptor beta chain was identified in a study of blood T cell repertoires in COVID-19. Study context: Sources were T cells, B-cell-depleted T cells, or PBMCs; the material itself was cDNA or gDNA.

Only in-frame clones appear in the TCRdb table, and some are missing; sequencing was by immunoSEQ multiplex PCR. Among 190,000 or so clones listed, approximately 82% were seen once. This CDR3 is 14 amino acids long. Germline V lookup: CDR1 MNHEY, CDR2 SMNVEV (reference sequence). V gave up 5 bases and J gave up 3 bases, with 14 bases separating them. Material for sequencing was peripheral blood. This receptor was obtained from a human donor with acute or convalescent COVID-19. The donor label of this sample is uncertain. The rearrangement joins TRBV27 to TRBJ2-7; D remains ambiguous. The CDR3: CASSPLTRVYEQYF. DNA of the CDR3: TGTGCCAGCAGTCCCCTCACGCGTGTCTACGAGCAGTACTTC.